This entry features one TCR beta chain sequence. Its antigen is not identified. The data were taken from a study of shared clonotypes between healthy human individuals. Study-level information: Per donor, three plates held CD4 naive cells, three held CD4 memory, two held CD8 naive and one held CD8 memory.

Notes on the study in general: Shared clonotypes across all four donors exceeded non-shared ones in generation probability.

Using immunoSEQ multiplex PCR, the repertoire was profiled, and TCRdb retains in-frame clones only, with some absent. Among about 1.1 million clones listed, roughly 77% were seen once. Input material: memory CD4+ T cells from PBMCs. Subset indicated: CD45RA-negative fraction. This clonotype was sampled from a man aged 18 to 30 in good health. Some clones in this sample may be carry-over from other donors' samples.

CDR3 nucleotide sequence: TGTGCCAGCTCGGCGGCCCTCGGGTACGAGCAGTACTTC. Residues: CASSAALGYEQYF. The chain is built from TRBV6-4 and TRBJ2-7; no reliable D call. Germline-derived CDR1 and CDR2 are MRHNA and SNTAGT. Between the trimmed V and J ends, which lost 8 bases and 4 bases, there was a span of 15 bases. This CDR3 spans 13 amino acids.